This entry features one TCR beta chain sequence. This clonotype occurred a few times. No cognate antigen has been identified for it. The record has no base qualities; no much larger clone is one base away. The data are from a study of T-cell reconstitution after alpha-beta-depleted transplantation in children (dated by TCRdb to about 2016). Turning to the overall study: Using TCR repertoire profiling, the study quantitatively followed how T-cell immune reconstitution unfolded in children after TCRalphabeta/CD19-depleted allogeneic hematopoietic cell transplantation.

The CDR3 starts with the cysteine, ends with the phenylalanine, and has 15 residues. The only DNA kept is the CDR3, 45 bases in frame from the first base. Trimming at the junction amounts to 6 bases on V and 2 bases on J, and the germline ends lie 13 bases apart. Based on the germline V gene, the CDR1 and CDR2 sequences are MNHNS and SASEGT. Receptor amplification or capture employed PCR. The sample was run on an Illumina HiSeq 2500. To normalize quantification of the TCRbeta repertoire, the TCR libraries were built with molecular barcoding that relied on unique molecular identifiers. TCRdb's own reprocessing of the public reads used fastp at Q25 and MiXCR and kept productive beta chains. One record per CDR3 amino acid sequence lists the most common genes and DNA. Across this sample there are around 480,000 distinct CDR3 sequences, with over 25% seen only once. The ten most abundant clones make up 2% to 2.5% of the sample.

Sequencing used PBMCs from the stem cell graft donor, obtained from the stem cell graft. The TCR comes from a human donor who donated a stem cell graft to a child with aplastic anemia. The rearranged segments are TRBV6-1 and TRBJ2-2; D gene: possibly TRBD2, on 6 matching bases. The CDR3 has the sequence CASRGGILNTGELFF. The DNA reads TGTGCCAGCAGGGGAGGAATTCTAAACACCGGGGAGCTGTTTTTT.